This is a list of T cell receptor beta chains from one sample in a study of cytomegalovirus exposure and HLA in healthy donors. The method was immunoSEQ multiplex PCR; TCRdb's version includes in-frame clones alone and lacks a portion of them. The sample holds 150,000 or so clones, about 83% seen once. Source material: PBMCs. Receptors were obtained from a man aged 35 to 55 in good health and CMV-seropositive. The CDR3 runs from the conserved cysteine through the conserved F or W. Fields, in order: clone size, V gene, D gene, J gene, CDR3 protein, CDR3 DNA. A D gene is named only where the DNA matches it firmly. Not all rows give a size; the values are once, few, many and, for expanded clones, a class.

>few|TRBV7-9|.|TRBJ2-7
CASSFRTPGLGQYF
TGTGCCAGCAGCTTTCGGACTCCAGGTCTTGGGCAGTACTTC
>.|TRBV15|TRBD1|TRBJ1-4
CATSRAGRQGLNEKLFF
TGTGCCACCAGCAGAGCAGGCCGACAGGGGTTAAATGAAAAACTGTTTTTT
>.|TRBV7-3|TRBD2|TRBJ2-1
CASSLGLANEQFF
TGTGCCAGCAGCTTGGGACTAGCCAATGAGCAGTTCTTC
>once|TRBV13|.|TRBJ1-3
CASSRVPTGNTIYF
TGTGCCAGCAGCCGGGTGCCCACAGGAAACACCATATATTTT
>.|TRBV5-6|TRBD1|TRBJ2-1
CASSSTGFGEQFF
TGTGCCAGCAGCTCGACAGGGTTTGGTGAGCAGTTCTTC
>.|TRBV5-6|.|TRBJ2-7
CASSSIGYEQYF
TGTGCCAGCAGCTCTATCGGCTACGAGCAGTACTTC
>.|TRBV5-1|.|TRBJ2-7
CASSLEPGLNEQYF
TGCGCCAGCAGCTTGGAGCCAGGTTTGAACGAGCAGTACTTC
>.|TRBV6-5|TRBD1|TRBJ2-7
CASSFDRGAFYEQYF
TGTGCCAGCAGTTTCGACAGGGGGGCTTTCTACGAGCAGTACTTC
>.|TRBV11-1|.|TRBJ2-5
CAGSPRGTQETQYF
TGTGCCGGCAGCCCTAGGGGCACCCAAGAGACCCAGTACTTC
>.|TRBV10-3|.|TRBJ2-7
CAISESPGIYEQYF
TGTGCCATCAGTGAGTCCCCCGGGATCTACGAGCAGTACTTC